This TCR beta chain was profiled in a study of T cells in Graves' hyperthyroidism and ophthalmopathy. CDR1 and CDR2 from the germline V gene are SEHNR and FQNEAQ (reference sequence). With 6 bases removed from V and 4 bases from J, the gap between germline ends came to 18 bases. This CDR3 has 15 residues. RNA transcripts yielded amplified TCR beta CDR3 regions. First-round RT-PCR with HTBI primers amplified the TCR CDR3 region. TCRdb reprocessed the multiplex PCR reads via MiXCR and lists one record per CDR3 protein. This sample has approximately 330,000 distinct CDR3 sequences, with around 20% found just once. This clonotype was seen repeatedly, ten times or more. Orbital computed tomography, thyroid ultrasound, serum thyroxine and TRAb, and clinical symptoms together informed the diagnoses. PBMCs were sourced from 9 to 10 ml fresh peripheral blood.

This TCR derives from a woman aged 45-59 years with Graves' hyperthyroidism. V and J are TRBV7-9 and TRBJ2-5; D could derive from TRBD1 or TRBD2 (5 bases each). Specimen: blood. Here the CDR3 DNA reads TGTGCCAGCAGTATAGGGGATCGGGAAGGAGAGACCCAGTACTTC. Amino acid sequence: CASSIGDREGETQYF.